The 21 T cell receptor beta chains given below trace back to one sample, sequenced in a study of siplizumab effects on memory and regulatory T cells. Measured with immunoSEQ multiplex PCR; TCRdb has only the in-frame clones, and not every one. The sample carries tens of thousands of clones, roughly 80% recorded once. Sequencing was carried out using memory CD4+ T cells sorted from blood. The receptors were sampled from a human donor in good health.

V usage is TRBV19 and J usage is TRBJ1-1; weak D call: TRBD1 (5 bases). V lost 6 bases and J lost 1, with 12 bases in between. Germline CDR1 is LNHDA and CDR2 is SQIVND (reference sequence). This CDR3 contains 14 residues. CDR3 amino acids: CASRGDFRNTEAFF. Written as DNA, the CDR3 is TGTGCCAGTAGGGGGGACTTTCGGAACACTGAAGCTTTCTTT. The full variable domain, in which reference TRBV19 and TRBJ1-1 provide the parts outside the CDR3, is DGGITQSPKYLFRKEGQNVTLSCEQNLNHDAMYWYRQDPGQGLRLIYYSQIVNDFQKGDIAEGYSVSREKKESFPLTVTSAQKNPTAFYLCASRGDFRNTEAFFGQGTRLTVV.

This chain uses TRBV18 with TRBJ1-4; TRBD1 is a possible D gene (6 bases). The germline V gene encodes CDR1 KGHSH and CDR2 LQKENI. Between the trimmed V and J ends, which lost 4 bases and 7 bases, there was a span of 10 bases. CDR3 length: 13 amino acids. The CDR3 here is CASSQDSSEKLFF. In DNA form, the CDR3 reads TGTGCCAGCTCACAGGACAGTTCTGAAAAACTGTTTTTT. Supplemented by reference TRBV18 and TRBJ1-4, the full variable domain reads NAGVMQNPRHLVRRRGQEARLRCSPMKGHSHVYWYRQLPEEGLKFMVYLQKENIIDESGMPKERFSAEFPKEGPSILRIQQVVRGDSAAYFCASSQDSSEKLFFGSGTQLSVL.

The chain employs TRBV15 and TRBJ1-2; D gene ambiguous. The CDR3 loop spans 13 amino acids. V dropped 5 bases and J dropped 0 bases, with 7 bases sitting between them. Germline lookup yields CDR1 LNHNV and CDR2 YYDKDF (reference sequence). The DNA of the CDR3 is TGTGCCACCAGCGTACAAACTAACTATGGCTACACCTTC. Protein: CATSVQTNYGYTF.

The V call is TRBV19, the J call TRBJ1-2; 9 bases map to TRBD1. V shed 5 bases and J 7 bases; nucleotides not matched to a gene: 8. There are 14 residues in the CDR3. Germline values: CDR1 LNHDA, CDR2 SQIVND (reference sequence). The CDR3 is CASSPTQTGGGYTF. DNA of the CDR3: TGTGCCAGTAGTCCCACCCAGACAGGGGGTGGCTACACCTTC.

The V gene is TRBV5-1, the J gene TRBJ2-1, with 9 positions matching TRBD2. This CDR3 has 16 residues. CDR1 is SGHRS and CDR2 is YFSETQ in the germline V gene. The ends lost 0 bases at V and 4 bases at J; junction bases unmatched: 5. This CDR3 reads CASSLGAGGFYNEQFF. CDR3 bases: TGCGCCAGCAGCTTGGGTGCGGGGGGGTTTTACAATGAGCAGTTCTTC.

The CDR3 bases are TGTGCCAGTACGGTTGAGACTGGGGCCAACGTCCTGACTTTC. Encoded protein: CASTVETGANVLTF. The chain recombines TRBV19 with TRBJ2-6; D is unclear. V was shortened by 7 bases and J by 2 bases, with 9 bases between the two germline ends. Germline CDR1 is LNHDA and CDR2 is SQIVND (reference sequence). The CDR3 spans 14 residues. The complete variable domain, with remaining parts taken from reference TRBV19 and TRBJ2-6, reads DGGITQSPKYLFRKEGQNVTLSCEQNLNHDAMYWYRQDPGQGLRLIYYSQIVNDFQKGDIAEGYSVSREKKESFPLTVTSAQKNPTAFYLCASTVETGANVLTFGAGSRLTVL.

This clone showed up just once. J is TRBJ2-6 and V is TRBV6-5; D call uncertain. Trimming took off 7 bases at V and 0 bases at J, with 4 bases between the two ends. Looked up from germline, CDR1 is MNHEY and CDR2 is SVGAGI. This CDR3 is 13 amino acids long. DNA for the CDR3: TGTGCCAGCAAATACTCTGGGGCCAACGTCCTGACTTTC. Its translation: CASKYSGANVLTF.

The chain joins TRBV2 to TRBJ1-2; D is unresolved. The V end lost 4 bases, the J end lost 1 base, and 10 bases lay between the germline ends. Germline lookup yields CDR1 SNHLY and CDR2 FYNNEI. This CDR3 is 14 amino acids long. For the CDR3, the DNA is TGTGCCAGCAGTGTTAGCGTATTTAACTATGGCTACACCTTC. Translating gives CASSVSVFNYGYTF.

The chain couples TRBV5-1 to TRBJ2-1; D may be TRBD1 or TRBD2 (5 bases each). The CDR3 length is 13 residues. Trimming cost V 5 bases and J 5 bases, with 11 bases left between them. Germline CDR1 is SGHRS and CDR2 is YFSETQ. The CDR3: CASRTGTNNEQFF. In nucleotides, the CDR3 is TGCGCCAGCAGAACCGGGACCAACAATGAGCAGTTCTTC.

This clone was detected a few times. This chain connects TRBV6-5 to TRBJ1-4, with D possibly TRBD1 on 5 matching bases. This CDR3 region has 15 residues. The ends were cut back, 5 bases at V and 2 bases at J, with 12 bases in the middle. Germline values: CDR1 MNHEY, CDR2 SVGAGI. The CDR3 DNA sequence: TGTGCCAGCAGTCGGCAGTGGGGCACTAATGAAAAACTGTTTTTT. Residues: CASSRQWGTNEKLFF.

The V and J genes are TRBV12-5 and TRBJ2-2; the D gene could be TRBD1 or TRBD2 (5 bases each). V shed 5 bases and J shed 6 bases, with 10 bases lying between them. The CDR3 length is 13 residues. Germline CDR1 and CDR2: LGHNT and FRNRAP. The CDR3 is CASGTGTAGELFF. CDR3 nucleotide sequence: TGTGCTAGTGGTACCGGGACCGCCGGGGAGCTGTTTTTT.

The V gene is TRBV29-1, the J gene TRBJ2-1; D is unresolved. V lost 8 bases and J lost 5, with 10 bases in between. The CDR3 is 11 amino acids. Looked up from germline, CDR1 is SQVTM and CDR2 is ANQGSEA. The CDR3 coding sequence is TGCAGCTCCTTGTTCCACAATGAGCAGTTCTTC. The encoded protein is CSSLFHNEQFF.

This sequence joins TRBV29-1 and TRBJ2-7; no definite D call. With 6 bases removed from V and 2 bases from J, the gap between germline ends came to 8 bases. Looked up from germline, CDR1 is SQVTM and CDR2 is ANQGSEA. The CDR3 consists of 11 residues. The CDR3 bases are TGCAGCGTCCGCTCCACCTACGAGCAGTACTTC. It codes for CSVRSTYEQYF.

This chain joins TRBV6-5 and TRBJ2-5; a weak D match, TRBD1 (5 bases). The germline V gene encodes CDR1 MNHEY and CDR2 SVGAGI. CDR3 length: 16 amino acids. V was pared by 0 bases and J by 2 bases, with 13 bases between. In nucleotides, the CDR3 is TGTGCCAGCAGTTACTCATTTGGGGCAGGGCAAGAGACCCAGTACTTC. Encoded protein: CASSYSFGAGQETQYF.

CDR3 sequence (DNA): TGTGCCAGCAGCTTAGCCTCTGGGGCCAACGTCCTGACTTTC. It is translated as CASSLASGANVLTF. The V call is TRBV11-2, the J call TRBJ2-6, with D unresolved. Germline CDR1 and CDR2: SGHAT and FQNNGV. There are 14 residues in the CDR3. Trimming removed 1 base from V and 0 bases from J, with 1 base in between.

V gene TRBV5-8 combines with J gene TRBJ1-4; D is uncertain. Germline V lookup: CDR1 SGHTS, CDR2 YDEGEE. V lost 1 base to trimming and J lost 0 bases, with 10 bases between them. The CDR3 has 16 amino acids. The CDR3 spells CASSLSASATNEKLFF. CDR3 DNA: TGTGCCAGCAGCTTGAGCGCCTCTGCAACTAATGAAAAACTGTTTTTT.

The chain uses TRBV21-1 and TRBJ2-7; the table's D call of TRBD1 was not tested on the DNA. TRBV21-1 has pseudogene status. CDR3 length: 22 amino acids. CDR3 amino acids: CASPPRAPLFYEQVGRGLEQYF. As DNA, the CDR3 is TGTGCCAGCCCACCTCGGGCCCCTCTCTTCTATGAGCAGGTGGGCAGGGGTCTCGAGCAGTACTTC.

The CDR3 bases are TGTGCCAGCTCACCCGGGACTAGCGGGACCGAAGGGTTCTTC. It specifies CASSPGTSGTEGFF. The chain couples TRBV18 to TRBJ2-1, with 13 bases lining up with TRBD2. The V gene end was trimmed by 3 bases and the J gene end by 15 bases; junction bases not matched to a gene: 8. Germline CDR1 reads KGHSH; CDR2 reads LQKENI. CDR3 length: 14 amino acids. Looking up the rest from reference TRBV18 and TRBJ2-1 gives the full variable domain: NAGVMQNPRHLVRRRGQEARLRCSPMKGHSHVYWYRQLPEEGLKFMVYLQKENIIDESGMPKERFSAEFPKEGPSILRIQQVVRGDSAAYFCASSPGTSGTEGFFGPGTRLTVL.

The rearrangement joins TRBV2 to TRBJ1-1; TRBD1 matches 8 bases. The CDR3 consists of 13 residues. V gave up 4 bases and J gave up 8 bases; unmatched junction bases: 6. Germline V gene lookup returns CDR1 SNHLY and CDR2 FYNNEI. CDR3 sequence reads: CASSGTGIIEAFF. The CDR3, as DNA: TGTGCCAGCAGTGGGACAGGGATAATAGAAGCTTTCTTT.

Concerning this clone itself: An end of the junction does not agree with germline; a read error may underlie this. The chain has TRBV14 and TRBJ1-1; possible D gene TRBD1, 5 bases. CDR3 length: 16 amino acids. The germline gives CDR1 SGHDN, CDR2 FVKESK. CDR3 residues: CASGQGLARGGTEAFF. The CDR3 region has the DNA TGTGCCAGCGGCCAAGGACTTGCGAGGGGCGGCACTGAAGCTTTCTTT.

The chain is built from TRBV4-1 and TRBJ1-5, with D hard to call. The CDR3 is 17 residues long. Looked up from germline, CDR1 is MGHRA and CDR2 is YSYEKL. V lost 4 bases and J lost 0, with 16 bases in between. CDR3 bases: TGCGCCAGCAGCCCAACCAAGAACACCCATAGCAATCAGCCCCAGCATTTT. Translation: CASSPTKNTHSNQPQHF.